This TCR beta chain was retrieved from a study of regulatory T cells in long-lasting Graves disease. Noted time point: newly diagnosed GD, antithyroid drugs for less than 3 months. TCR sequences were obtained from RNA taken from PBMCs. American Thyroid Association guidelines served as the basis for diagnosing Graves' disease. The TCR beta library used iRepertoire HTBI primers with Arm-PCR amplification of CDR3. TCRdb passed the multiplex PCR reads through MiXCR, listing each CDR3 protein once. Of a few hundred thousand distinct CDR3 sequences listed, about 10% are singletons. As for this clonotype: A junction end diverges from the germline sequence, so it may reflect a read error.

The CDR3 is 15 amino acids. The germline V gene has CDR1 ENHRY and CDR2 SYGVKD. The same data also went into a second study, on T cells in Graves' hyperthyroidism and ophthalmopathy. That publication notes: On the basis of clinical symptoms, serum thyroxine and TRAb, thyroid ultrasound and orbital computed tomography, diagnoses were made.

The sequencing here drew on peripheral blood mononuclear cells (PBMCs), taken at new diagnosis, from a patient treated with antithyroid drugs. The clonotype originates from a woman aged 18-35 years with Graves disease. The chain couples TRBV10-3 to TRBJ1-1; maybe TRBD1 (5 bases). Written as DNA, the CDR3 is TGTGCCGTCAGTGAGTCGAGGCAGGCACAGGAAGAAGCTTTCTTT. As protein: CAVSESRQAQEEAFF.